Presented here are 20 T cell receptor beta chains from one specimen sequenced in a study of control samples from healthy donors and cancer patients. Data came from immunoSEQ multiplex PCR; TCRdb stores just in-frame clones and leaves some out. This sample carries about 130,000 clones, approximately 92% of them seen once, and the ten largest clones take 2% to 3%. Source material: blood. The receptors derive from a middle-aged man in good health.

This rearrangement joins TRBV12-3 or TRBV12-4 to TRBJ1-5; D is possibly TRBD1 (5 bases). The CDR3 consists of 12 residues. Trimming left V 3 bases short and J 7 bases short, with 7 bases between. This CDR3 is CASSLGPQPQHF. The CDR3 DNA sequence: TGTGCCAGCAGTTTGGGGCCACAGCCCCAGCATTTT.

The V call is TRBV7-9, the J call TRBJ2-6; TRBD1 agrees at 8 bases. The CDR3 runs 17 residues. Germline V gene lookup returns CDR1 SEHNR and CDR2 FQNEAQ (reference sequence). The J segment lost 0 bases and the V segment lost 1 base, leaving 2 bases of the junction unmatched. The DNA for the CDR3 is TGTGCCAGCAGCTTAGGGGACAGGACCTCTGGGGCCAACGTCCTGACTTTC. It encodes CASSLGDRTSGANVLTF.

The chain combines TRBV19 with TRBJ1-5, with TRBD1 identical over 10 bases. Germline V gene sequence: CDR1 LNHDA, CDR2 SQIVND (reference sequence). V shed 6 bases, J shed 4 bases, and the junction held 3 bases outside the gene matches. The CDR3 has 14 residues. CDR3 nucleotide sequence: TGTGCCAGTAGCCGGACAGGGGGAAATCAGCCCCAGCATTTT. It translates to CASSRTGGNQPQHF.

This clone showed up just once. This chain links TRBV6-6 with TRBJ1-1; 7 nucleotides match TRBD1. The CDR3 sequence is 15 residues long. Germline V gene lookup returns CDR1 MNHNY and CDR2 SVGAGI (reference sequence). V shed 4 bases, J shed 4 bases, and the junction held 9 bases outside the gene matches. CDR3 nucleotides: TGTGCCAGCAGTTCTACAGGGGTTTTGGGCACTGAAGCTTTCTTT. This sequence encodes CASSSTGVLGTEAFF.

The chain joins TRBV7-2 to TRBJ2-5; 10 positions agree with TRBD2. CDR1 and CDR2 (germline): SGHTA, FQGNSA. After removal of 3 bases from V and 5 bases from J, the junction contained 3 bases not matched to a gene. This CDR3 region has 14 residues. CDR3 coding DNA: TGTGCCAGCAGCTTTAGCGGGGGGCTGGAGACCCAGTACTTC. It encodes CASSFSGGLETQYF.

The gene calls are TRBV5-6 and TRBJ1-6; D is uncertain. The V end lost 0 bases, the J end lost 8 bases, and 6 bases lay between the germline ends. CDR1 and CDR2 (germline): SGHDT, YYEEEE. The CDR3 consists of 13 residues. CDR3 amino acids: CASSLVSDSPLHF. CDR3 bases: TGTGCCAGCAGCTTGGTTAGCGATTCACCCCTCCACTTT.

The chain uses TRBV7-6 and TRBJ1-2, with 11 bases matching TRBD1. J lost 5 bases, V lost 5 bases, and 13 bases had no gene match. CDR1 is SGHVS, CDR2 FNYEAQ, per germline. There are 17 residues in the CDR3. The CDR3 DNA sequence: TGTGCCAGCAGCCCAGGACAGGGGGCTACGGGTTCTTATGGCTACACCTTC. It specifies CASSPGQGATGSYGYTF.

The chain employs TRBV5-1 and TRBJ2-2; D gene uncertain. CDR1 is SGHRS, CDR2 YFSETQ, per germline. CDR3 length equals 15 residues. V dropped 2 bases and J dropped 1 base, with 9 bases sitting between them. The CDR3, as DNA: TGCGCCAGCAGCTTAGCAATCCAGAACACCGGGGAGCTGTTTTTT. Translating gives CASSLAIQNTGELFF.

The chain uses TRBV7-8 and TRBJ1-5; possible D gene TRBD1, 5 bases. V dropped 0 bases and J dropped 4 bases, with 16 bases sitting between them. The CDR3 length is 17 residues. Germline V gene data show CDR1 as SGHVS and CDR2 as FQNEAQ. The CDR3 loop reads CASSLALQDTRNQPQHF. For the CDR3, the DNA is TGTGCCAGCAGCTTAGCCCTGCAGGACACTCGGAATCAGCCCCAGCATTTT. Looking up the rest from reference TRBV7-8 and TRBJ1-5 gives the full variable domain: GAGVSQSPRYKVAKRGQDVALRCDPISGHVSLFWYQQALGQGPEFLTYFQNEAQLDKSGLPSDRFFAERPEGSVSTLKIQRTQQEDSAVYLCASSLALQDTRNQPQHFGDGTRLSIL.

The chain employs TRBV2 and TRBJ2-3, with 10 bases aligning to TRBD1. The germline gives CDR1 SNHLY, CDR2 FYNNEI. This CDR3 is 14 amino acids long. Trimming removed 8 bases from V and 3 bases from J; junction bases left unmatched: 5. The CDR3 sequence: CASSWGQGTDTQYF. CDR3 coding DNA: TGTGCCAGCTCTTGGGGACAGGGGACAGATACGCAGTATTTT.

This chain links TRBV27 with TRBJ1-2; possibly TRBD1 for D (5 bases). CDR3 size: 15 residues. Germline V lookup: CDR1 MNHEY, CDR2 SMNVEV (reference sequence). V was shortened by 0 bases and J by 8 bases, with 16 bases between the two germline ends. The CDR3 coding sequence is TGTGCCAGCAGTTTATCGATCGGGGGGGTGGTGGGCTACACCTTC. It yields the protein CASSLSIGGVVGYTF.

The chain combines TRBV9 with TRBJ1-5; D perhaps matches TRBD1 (5 bases). Germline V CDR1 and CDR2: SGDLS, YYNGEE. V shed 1 base and J shed 2 bases, with 7 bases lying between them. The CDR3 covers 14 residues. The CDR3 bases are TGTGCCAGCAGCGTATGGGGGGGCAATCAGCCCCAGCATTTT. This sequence encodes CASSVWGGNQPQHF. Filled out from reference TRBV9 and TRBJ1-5, the complete variable domain reads DSGVTQTPKHLITATGQRVTLRCSPRSGDLSVYWYQQSLDQGLQFLIQYYNGEERAKGNILERFSAQQFPDLHSELNLSSLELGDSALYFCASSVWGGNQPQHFGDGTRLSIL.

This clone was counted once. The rearrangement joins TRBV7-3 to TRBJ1-1; D uncertain. V was shortened by 5 bases and J by 5 bases, with 12 bases between the two germline ends. The CDR3 contains 13 residues. The V gene's germline CDR1 is SGHTA and CDR2 FQGTGA. CDR3 in amino acids: CASSLSVGTEAFF. For the CDR3, the DNA is TGTGCCAGCAGCCTCTCCGTGGGGACTGAAGCTTTCTTT.

The V gene is TRBV29-1, the J gene TRBJ2-5; weak D call: TRBD1 (6 bases). Germline lookup yields CDR1 SQVTM and CDR2 ANQGSEA. V gave up 7 bases and J gave up 5 bases, with 17 bases separating them. The CDR3 extends over 13 amino acids. In DNA, the CDR3 is TGCAGCGCCGTACAGGGCACCGGGGAGACCCAGTACTTC. The encoded protein is CSAVQGTGETQYF.

This sequence joins TRBV5-1 and TRBJ1-2; TRBD1 agrees at 8 bases. The V segment lost 4 bases and the J segment 5 bases; nucleotides outside the gene matches: 7. This CDR3 region has 14 residues. Germline CDR1 and CDR2: SGHRS and YFSETQ. The CDR3 loop is CASSADRVWYGYTF. CDR3 DNA sequence: TGCGCCAGCAGCGCGGACAGGGTCTGGTATGGCTACACCTTC.

The V gene is TRBV10-2, the J gene TRBJ1-5; the D is unclear. The CDR3 contains 13 residues. The germline CDR1 and CDR2 sequences are WSHSY and SAAADI. Trimming cost V 0 bases and J 4 bases, with 4 bases left between them. CDR3 sequence: CASSESTNQPQHF. DNA for the CDR3: TGCGCCAGCAGTGAGTCGACTAATCAGCCCCAGCATTTT.

The genes are TRBV13 and TRBJ2-7; maybe TRBD1 (6 bases). The CDR3 loop spans 13 amino acids. Trimming removed 5 bases at V and 6 bases at J, with 14 bases between. CDR1 and CDR2 from the germline V gene are PRHDT and FYEKMQ (reference sequence). This CDR3 is CASSPVGAGEQYF. CDR3 DNA: TGTGCCAGCAGCCCCGTGGGGGCTGGCGAGCAGTACTTC. Full variable domain (missing parts from reference TRBV13 and TRBJ2-7): AAGVIQSPRHLIKEKRETATLKCYPIPRHDTVYWYQQGPGQDPQFLISFYEKMQSDKGSIPDRFSAQQFSDYHSELNMSSLELGDSALYFCASSPVGAGEQYFGPGTRLTVT.

The rearrangement uses TRBV20-1 and TRBJ1-2; 7 positions agree with TRBD1. Germline V CDR1 and CDR2: DFQATT, SNEGSKA (reference sequence). Trimming at V came to 7 bases and at J to 8 bases, leaving 7 bases not matched to a gene. CDR3 length equals 11 residues. The CDR3 here is CSETTGPGYTF. The CDR3 coding sequence is TGCAGTGAGACGACAGGGCCCGGCTACACCTTC.

CDR3 nucleotides: TGCGCCAGCAGCTTGGAATCCACTGGGGCCAACGTCCTGACTTTC. Translated: CASSLESTGANVLTF. The V and J genes are TRBV5-1 and TRBJ2-6; no clear D gene. CDR1 and CDR2 from the germline V gene are SGHRS and YFSETQ. The CDR3 covers 15 residues. With 0 bases removed from V and 2 bases from J, the gap between germline ends came to 6 bases.

The rearrangement links TRBV18 to TRBJ2-7; D call uncertain. The CDR3 loop spans 15 amino acids. Germline CDR1 reads KGHSH; CDR2 reads LQKENI. V lost 0 bases and J 7 bases, leaving 16 bases between the germline ends. CDR3: CASSPPERKGGEQYF. The CDR3 region has the DNA TGTGCCAGCTCACCACCGGAGAGGAAAGGTGGGGAGCAGTACTTC.